Listed here are 25 T cell receptor beta chains from one sample, sequenced in a study of blood T cells in healthy people across ages. Primed by a sample-barcoded 5' primer and a J-beta primer mix, a second PCR proceeded for 7 to 11 cycles. MiXCR, run by TCRdb on the 5' RACE reads, gives a single entry per CDR3 protein. The top ten clones hold 2.5% to 3.5% of a sample with 700,000 to 900,000 distinct CDR3 sequences, approximately 24% of them seen once. The same data also contributed to another study, on T cells of mothers and their children.

The sequenced sample was blood. The receptors originated from a boy younger than 18 in good health.

This chain uses TRBV29-1 with TRBJ1-2, with D hard to call. V gave up 1 base and J gave up 2 bases, with 14 bases separating them. Germline V lookup: CDR1 SQVTM, CDR2 ANQGSEA. This CDR3 contains 15 residues. The CDR3 sequence: CSVEASGVGNYGYTF. The CDR3 DNA follows: TGCAGCGTTGAAGCCAGCGGAGTGGGGAACTATGGCTACACCTTC.

The rearrangement uses TRBV5-1 and TRBJ2-5, with TRBD1 as a possible D gene (6 bases). V gave up 4 bases and J gave up 2 bases, with 12 bases separating them. This CDR3 comprises 14 residues. Germline V gene sequence: CDR1 SGHRS, CDR2 YFSETQ. The CDR3 nucleotides read TGCGCCAGCAGCCGGACAGAACTTCAAGAGACCCAGTACTTC. It codes for CASSRTELQETQYF.

The rearrangement links TRBV20-1 to TRBJ2-1, with D perhaps given as TRBD1 or TRBD2 (6 bases each). TRBJ2-7 matches the DNA end more closely, so the J call is doubtful. There are 13 residues in the CDR3. Germline-derived CDR1 and CDR2 are DFQATT and SNEGSKA (reference sequence). CDR3 coding DNA: TGCAGTGCCCGGGTTAGGGGGGCCCACGAGCAGTACTTC. This codes for CSARVRGAHEQYF.

The rearrangement joins TRBV28 to TRBJ1-1; D is unclear. V shed 4 bases and J shed 2 bases, with 11 bases lying between them. The CDR3 runs 14 residues. Germline CDR1 is MDHEN and CDR2 is SYDVKM. CDR3 residues: CASSWVRPNTEAFF. CDR3 nucleotide sequence: TGTGCCAGCAGTTGGGTTAGACCCAACACTGAAGCTTTCTTT.

The chain is built from TRBV7-2 and TRBJ2-1; D call uncertain. The CDR3 contains 15 residues. The V gene lost 5 bases and the J gene lost 1 base, with 12 bases spanning the gap. Per germline, CDR1 SGHTA and CDR2 FQGNSA. CDR3 in DNA: TGTGCCAGCAGCGCCTCACTGGTTTCCTACAATGAGCAGTTCTTC. Amino acids: CASSASLVSYNEQFF. The full variable domain, with the rest looked up from reference TRBV7-2 and TRBJ2-1, is GAGVSQSPSNKVTEKGKDVELRCDPISGHTALYWYRQSLGQGLEFLIYFQGNSAPDKSGLPSDRFSAERTGGSVSTLTIQRTQQEDSAVYLCASSASLVSYNEQFFGPGTRLTVL.

The chain is built from TRBV3-1 and TRBJ2-1, with TRBD1 matching over 11 bases. Gene TRBJ2-5 matches the end of the DNA better, so the J call may be wrong. There are 14 residues in the CDR3. Germline V CDR1 and CDR2: LGHDT, YNNKEL (reference sequence). The CDR3 protein is CASKGTGGQETQYF. CDR3 coding DNA: TGTGCCAGCAAGGGGACAGGGGGACAGGAGACCCAGTACTTC.

This chain connects TRBV5-5 to TRBJ1-3; TRBD1 is a possible D gene (5 bases). The V and J ends lost 3 bases and 0 bases respectively, with 10 bases between them. Per germline, CDR1 SGHKS and CDR2 YYEKEE (reference sequence). CDR3 size: 15 residues. In DNA form, the CDR3 reads TGTGCCAGCAGCTGGGGACCGAACTCTGGAAACACCATATATTTT. The encoded protein is CASSWGPNSGNTIYF.

Here the CDR3 DNA reads TGTGCCAGCAGTGAAGATCGAGGAGGGGGGCCCCAGCATTTT. It specifies CASSEDRGGGPQHF. The chain uses TRBV2 and TRBJ1-5; D might be TRBD1 (6 bases). The CDR3 runs 14 residues. The germline V and J ends were trimmed by 1 base and 9 bases, with 13 bases remaining between them. Germline V gives CDR1 SNHLY, CDR2 FYNNEI.

This chain links TRBV30 with TRBJ2-5; D could derive from TRBD1 or TRBD2 (6 bases each). Germline V gene lookup returns CDR1 GTSNPN and CDR2 SVGIG (reference sequence). This CDR3 has 15 residues. Deletions cut 7 bases from V and 1 base from J, with 19 bases between. The CDR3 reads CASPILRGLQETQYF. CDR3 in DNA: TGTGCCTCCCCCATACTCAGGGGACTCCAAGAGACCCAGTACTTC.

This clonotype was counted between two and nine times. J is TRBJ2-7 and V is TRBV4-1; 10 bases are a match to TRBD2. This CDR3 contains 15 residues. Germline values: CDR1 MGHRA, CDR2 YSYEKL. With 3 bases clipped from V and 7 bases from J, the junction kept 9 bases outside the gene matches. This chain's CDR3 is CASSQVAQAGGEQYF. The CDR3 coding sequence is TGCGCCAGCAGCCAGGTAGCCCAAGCGGGGGGGGAGCAGTACTTC.

This clonotype was counted once. The V gene is TRBV6-1, the J gene TRBJ2-3; D perhaps matches TRBD2 (6 bases). V lost 7 bases to trimming and J lost 3 bases, with 17 bases between them. The V gene's germline CDR1 is MNHNS and CDR2 SASEGT. The length of the CDR3 is 15 residues. The CDR3 nucleotides are TGTGCCAGCAAGGAGGGGCCCCTTAGGACAGATACGCAGTATTTT. This translates into CASKEGPLRTDTQYF.

The chain combines TRBV12-3 or TRBV12-4 with TRBJ2-5; perhaps TRBD2 as D (5 bases). The CDR3 extends over 13 amino acids. Trimming removed 6 bases from V and 5 bases from J, with 13 bases in between. Here the CDR3 reads CASSTRVRETQYF. The DNA of the CDR3 is TGTGCCAGCAGCACTAGGGTCCGGGAGACCCAGTACTTC.

The gene calls are TRBV12-3 or TRBV12-4 and TRBJ2-7; TRBD1 agrees at 11 bases. V lost 6 bases to trimming and J lost 3 bases; unmatched junction nucleotides: 4. The CDR3 covers 14 residues. The CDR3 sequence is CASRSGTGGYEQYF. The CDR3 nucleotides are TGTGCCAGCAGGTCCGGGACAGGGGGCTACGAGCAGTACTTC.

To note about this clonotype: This may be a read error, as it is one base from a much larger clone. This chain joins TRBV7-3 and TRBJ2-7, with 8 bases aligning to TRBD1. The CDR3 is 15 amino acids. Germline assignment: CDR1 SGHTA and CDR2 FQGTGA. The CDR3 loop is CASSFGTGPHYGQYF. CDR3 bases: TGTGCCAGCAGCTTCGGGACAGGTCCACACTACGGGCAGTACTTC.

The J gene is TRBJ1-1, the V gene TRBV11-2; D is unresolved. The CDR3 spans 14 residues. CDR1 SGHAT and CDR2 FQNNGV come from the germline V gene. V shed 7 bases and J shed 1 base, with 13 bases lying between them. Here the CDR3 reads CASNPSITNTEAFF. The CDR3 bases are TGTGCCAGCAACCCTTCAATCACGAACACTGAAGCTTTCTTT.

The chain has TRBV27 and TRBJ1-5, with TRBD1 identical over 8 bases. There are 13 residues in the CDR3. The V gene end was trimmed by 7 bases and the J gene end by 7 bases; junction bases not matched to a gene: 6. The germline V gene encodes CDR1 MNHEY and CDR2 SMNVEV (reference sequence). CDR3 amino acids: CASKGQGSQPQHF. Here the CDR3 DNA reads TGTGCCAGCAAAGGACAGGGATCACAGCCCCAGCATTTT.

The chain combines TRBV29-1 with TRBJ1-1; possibly TRBD1 for D (5 bases). The CDR3 contains 12 residues. V was shortened by 5 bases and J by 1 base, with 8 bases between the two germline ends. CDR1 and CDR2 (germline): SQVTM, ANQGSEA. CDR3 sequence reads: CSVSGTNTEAFF. DNA of the CDR3: TGCAGCGTTTCCGGGACGAACACTGAAGCTTTCTTT.

This chain uses TRBV12-5 with TRBJ1-3; D uncertain. Germline V gene lookup returns CDR1 LGHNT and CDR2 FRNRAP. This CDR3 contains 16 residues. V was clipped by 3 bases and J by 0 bases, with 12 bases between them. Here the CDR3 DNA reads TGTGCTAGTGGTTTCGGAGGTGGCGACTCTGGAAACACCATATATTTT. Amino acid sequence: CASGFGGGDSGNTIYF.

A few counts support this clonotype. The genes are TRBV4-2 and TRBJ2-7, with no clear D. This CDR3 comprises 15 residues. V gave up 5 bases and J gave up 3 bases, with 17 bases separating them. Germline loops: CDR1 LGHNA, CDR2 YNFKEQ. The CDR3 coding sequence is TGTGCCAGCAGCAGCCGCACCTTCCTTAACTACGAGCAGTACTTC. Amino acid sequence: CASSSRTFLNYEQYF.

A word on this clonotype: Given the absence of the conserved phenylalanine or tryptophan at the CDR3 end, a read error is likely. The J gene is TRBJ2-7, the V gene TRBV6-5; D unresolved. V gave up 6 bases and J gave up 4 bases, with 10 bases separating them. The germline CDR1 and CDR2 sequences are MNHEY and SVGAGI. This CDR3 contains 12 residues. CDR3 region: CASSRTLYEQYL. For the CDR3, the DNA is TGTGCCAGCAGCAGGACCCTTTACGAGCAGTACCTC.

This clonotype has more than one count but fewer than ten. V and J are TRBV29-1 and TRBJ2-4; D ambiguous. The CDR3 is 14 amino acids. V lost 6 bases and J lost 0, with 12 bases in between. Germline lookup yields CDR1 SQVTM and CDR2 ANQGSEA. CDR3 coding DNA: TGCAGCGTCGCGACCAAACTAGCCAAAAACATTCAGTACTTC. As protein: CSVATKLAKNIQYF.

A note on this clonotype: Its ends do not fully match the called genes, so a read error is possible. V is TRBV3-1 and J is TRBJ2-2, with no clear D. The CDR3 runs 13 residues. The V gene's germline CDR1 is LGHDT and CDR2 YNNKEL (reference sequence). The CDR3, as DNA: TGTGCCAACAGCCACAAGTTCCCAGGGGAGCTGTTTTTT. Protein sequence: CANSHKFPGELFF.

The CDR3 spells CASRTDENTEAFF. In nucleotides, the CDR3 is TGTGCCAGCAGGACCGATGAGAACACTGAAGCTTTCTTT. The rearrangement links TRBV12-3 or TRBV12-4 to TRBJ1-1; D gene uncertain. There are 13 residues in the CDR3. Trimming took off 6 bases at V and 1 base at J, with 9 bases between the two ends.

The chain recombines TRBV7-2 with TRBJ1-1, with 7 nucleotides matching TRBD1. The junction had 6 bases not matched to a gene; V was cut back by 1 base and J by 4 bases. This CDR3 is 15 amino acids long. Germline V gives CDR1 SGHTA, CDR2 FQGNSA. The CDR3 region has the DNA TGTGCCAGCAGCTTAGGATCAGGGGGGGGCACTGAAGCTTTCTTT. Its protein is CASSLGSGGGTEAFF.

This clonotype was counted only a few times. V is TRBV28 and J is TRBJ1-1; possibly TRBD1 for D (5 bases). In germline, CDR1 is MDHEN, CDR2 SYDVKM. With 6 bases removed from V and 9 bases from J, the gap between germline ends came to 20 bases. The CDR3 sequence is 14 residues long. Here the CDR3 DNA reads TGTGCCAGCAGCTTCCCCATGCCGGGACTGAAAGCTTTCTTT. Translation gives CASSFPMPGLKAFF.